These T cell receptor beta chains were read from a single sample in a study of T-cell memory formation after mild COVID-19. TCRdb re-called the 5' RACE reads through MiXCR, storing one row per CDR3 protein. The sample holds 250,000 to 350,000 distinct CDR3 sequences, approximately 16% seen once. Sequenced input: PBMCs or a T cell subset sorted from them (not recorded which). The receptors originated from a man aged 18 to 29 who had mild COVID-19 (a few samples of this study predate the infection). Cell type and time point are not known. The CDR3 runs from the conserved cysteine through the conserved F or W. A D gene is named only where the DNA matches it firmly. Size is stated for part of the rows, as once, few or many counts, or as a class when the clone is expanded.

d_gene | j_gene | abundance | v_gene | CDR3aa | CDR3nt
. | TRBJ2-5 | . | TRBV7-3 | CASSFGYRETQYF | TGTGCCAGCAGCTTTGGCTACCGCGAGACCCAGTACTTC
. | TRBJ1-1 | few | TRBV12-3/TRBV12-4 | CASSLALRVNTEAFF | TGTGCCAGCAGTTTAGCGCTTAGGGTGAACACTGAAGCTTTCTTT
. | TRBJ1-2 | . | TRBV9 | CASSVDGTYLSNYGYTF | TGTGCCAGCAGCGTAGACGGGACATACCTCTCCAACTATGGCTACACCTTC
. | TRBJ1-2 | few | TRBV7-2 | CASSLWQGGYYGYTF | TGTGCCAGCAGCTTATGGCAGGGAGGCTACTATGGCTACACCTTC
TRBD1 | TRBJ2-7 | many | TRBV7-8 | CASSVGQGAYEQYF | TGTGCCAGCAGCGTCGGACAGGGTGCCTACGAGCAGTACTTC
. | TRBJ2-2 | . | TRBV7-3 | CASSPSISTGELFF | TGTGCCAGCAGCCCAAGTATCAGCACCGGGGAGCTGTTTTTT
TRBD1 | TRBJ2-7 | many | TRBV15 | CATSRDPGQLYEQYF | TGTGCCACCAGCAGAGATCCGGGACAGCTCTACGAGCAGTACTTC
. | TRBJ2-3 | . | TRBV20-1 | CSAILEGDTDTQYF | TGCAGTGCAATACTGGAGGGGGACACAGATACGCAGTATTTT
TRBD1 | TRBJ2-3 | few | TRBV5-1 | CASSYRGRQYVGSTDTQYF | TGCGCCAGCAGCTACAGGGGAAGGCAGTACGTAGGGTCCACAGATACGCAGTATTTT
. | TRBJ2-7 | . | TRBV6-6 | CASSYSTMGLPYEQYF | TGTGCCAGCAGTTACTCAACTATGGGGTTACCGTACGAGCAGTACTTC
. | TRBJ2-1 | many | TRBV12-3/TRBV12-4 | CASSFSDEQFF | TGTGCCAGCAGTTTCTCGGACGAGCAGTTCTTC
TRBD2 | TRBJ2-1 | . | TRBV5-1 | CASSLKWGGNEQFF | TGCGCCAGCAGCTTGAAGTGGGGGGGCAATGAGCAGTTCTTC
. | TRBJ2-5 | . | TRBV10-3 | CAISDAEVETQYF | TGTGCCATCAGTGATGCTGAGGTTGAGACCCAGTACTTC
. | TRBJ1-5 | . | TRBV12-3/TRBV12-4 | CASSLTYSNQPQHF | TGTGCCAGCAGTCTGACTTATAGCAATCAGCCCCAGCATTTT
. | TRBJ1-3 | . | TRBV10-3 | CAISESRGTGNTIYF | TGTGCCATCAGTGAGTCCAGGGGAACTGGAAACACCATATATTTT
TRBD1 | TRBJ2-5 | . | TRBV13 | CASSFEGAGETQYF | TGTGCCAGCAGCTTTGAGGGGGCCGGGGAGACCCAGTACTTC
TRBD2 | TRBJ2-1 | few | TRBV4-3 | CASSEEVGTSKNEQFF | TGCGCCAGCAGCGAGGAGGTCGGGACTAGTAAAAATGAGCAGTTCTTC
TRBD2 | TRBJ2-1 | few | TRBV6-4 | CASSDGSGGLGEQFF | TGTGCCAGCAGTGACGGCTCGGGGGGGCTTGGGGAGCAGTTCTTC
. | TRBJ2-5 | . | TRBV5-6 | CASSPTDGQETQYF | TGTGCCAGCAGCCCGACGGATGGACAAGAGACCCAGTACTTC
. | TRBJ1-3 | few | TRBV4-1 | CASSQDAALERTGNTIYF | TGCGCCAGCAGCCAAGATGCAGCTCTGGAACGGACAGGAAACACCATATATTTT
. | TRBJ2-1 | . | TRBV7-9 | CASSRPGPSIPNEQFF | TGTGCCAGCAGCCGTCCCGGGCCATCGATCCCCAATGAGCAGTTCTTC
. | TRBJ1-2 | few | TRBV20-1 | CSASWSLGYTF | TGCAGTGCTTCCTGGTCTCTCGGCTACACCTTC
TRBD2 | TRBJ2-2 | . | TRBV5-1 | CASSPTPGGAIGELFF | TGCGCCAGCAGCCCCACCCCCGGGGGGGCCATCGGGGAGCTGTTTTTT
TRBD1 | TRBJ2-5 | . | TRBV11-2 | CASSADRGRWGETQYF | TGTGCCAGCAGCGCGGACAGGGGGCGGTGGGGAGAGACCCAGTACTTC
. | TRBJ1-6 | . | TRBV6-5 | CASSYRGGAAVSPLHF | TGTGCCAGCAGTTACCGGGGAGGGGCGGCTGTTTCACCCCTCCACTTT
TRBD2 | TRBJ2-3 | . | TRBV4-1 | CASSLTPSGGVDTQYF | TGCGCCAGCAGCCTAACTCCTAGCGGGGGGGTGGATACGCAGTATTTT